A single sample is the source of the 25 T cell receptor beta chains below, sequenced in a study of cytomegalovirus exposure and HLA in healthy donors. The PCR employed 60 Vbeta primers together with 13 Jbeta primers. The data were produced by immunoSEQ multiplex PCR, yet TCRdb's version contains in-frame clones alone and is incomplete. The table includes some 150,000 clones, about 87% detected once. Sequenced input: PBMCs. These receptors were obtained from a woman aged 25 to 39 in good health and CMV-seronegative.

This chain links TRBV9 with TRBJ1-2, with D possibly being TRBD1 (5 bases). The germline gives CDR1 SGDLS, CDR2 YYNGEE. The CDR3 spans 12 residues. Trimming cost V 1 base and J 4 bases, with 5 bases left between them. As DNA, the CDR3 is TGTGCCAGCAGCGTAACAGGCTATGGCTACACCTTC. Protein product: CASSVTGYGYTF. The full variable domain, completed using reference TRBV9 and TRBJ1-2, is DSGVTQTPKHLITATGQRVTLRCSPRSGDLSVYWYQQSLDQGLQFLIQYYNGEERAKGNILERFSAQQFPDLHSELNLSSLELGDSALYFCASSVTGYGYTFGSGTRLTVV.

This rearrangement joins TRBV9 to TRBJ1-5; no clear D gene. Germline V CDR1 and CDR2: SGDLS, YYNGEE. The V end lost 0 bases, the J end lost 6 bases, and 10 bases lay between the germline ends. The CDR3 is made up of 14 amino acids. CDR3 residues: CASSVDGVAQPQHF. As DNA, the CDR3 is TGTGCCAGCAGCGTAGACGGGGTGGCTCAGCCCCAGCATTTT.

The chain's CDR3 is CASSRGRGYGYTF. The CDR3 bases are TGTGCCAGCAGTAGGGGAAGGGGCTATGGCTACACCTTC. V usage is TRBV6-5 and J usage is TRBJ1-2; D is perhaps TRBD1 (5 bases). The length of the CDR3 is 13 residues. V lost 5 bases to trimming and J lost 4 bases, with 11 bases between them. Germline lookup yields CDR1 MNHEY and CDR2 SVGAGI.

CDR3 DNA sequence: TGTGCCAGCAGCTTAGGGGCTGCCGCTAGCGGGAGGGCCGGTGAGCAGTTCTTC. It encodes CASSLGAAASGRAGEQFF. The gene calls are TRBV7-9 and TRBJ2-1; 12 bases map to TRBD2. This CDR3 spans 18 amino acids. V was pared by 1 base and J by 9 bases, with 13 bases of the junction left unmatched. Germline assignment: CDR1 SEHNR and CDR2 FQNEAQ (reference sequence).

The genes are TRBV30 and TRBJ2-7; D may be TRBD1 (6 bases). This CDR3 comprises 14 residues. CDR1 is GTSNPN, CDR2 SVGIG, per germline (reference sequence). Trimming removed 4 bases at V and 0 bases at J, with 13 bases between. CDR3 amino acids: CAWMHRESSYEQYF. In DNA, the CDR3 is TGTGCCTGGATGCACAGGGAAAGCTCCTACGAGCAGTACTTC.

This sequence joins TRBV28 and TRBJ2-1; a possible D gene is TRBD1 (5 bases). The CDR3 sequence is 13 residues long. CDR1 and CDR2 from the germline V gene are MDHEN and SYDVKM. The V end was cut by 8 bases, the J end by 4 bases, with 12 bases between. The CDR3 reads CASLPTVYNEQFF. CDR3 in DNA: TGTGCCAGCTTACCGACAGTTTACAATGAGCAGTTCTTC.

The rearrangement joins TRBV9 to TRBJ1-4, with a tentative D call TRBD1 (5 bases). Germline V lookup: CDR1 SGDLS, CDR2 YYNGEE. V was pared by 2 bases and J by 2 bases, with 13 bases between. This CDR3 has 16 residues. Written as DNA, the CDR3 is TGTGCCAGCAGCGTCGCAGGGTCGTTGACTAATGAAAAACTGTTTTTT. Translating gives CASSVAGSLTNEKLFF.

This clone was counted a single time. The rearrangement uses TRBV28 and TRBJ1-5; 7 bases fit TRBD1. The CDR3 is made up of 14 amino acids. The V gene's germline CDR1 is MDHEN and CDR2 SYDVKM. With V trimmed by 3 bases and J by 7 bases, 6 bases remained unmatched. The CDR3 nucleotides read TGTGCCAGCAGTTTCACGACAGGGCGGCAGCCCCAGCATTTT. This translates into CASSFTTGRQPQHF. The entire variable domain, with the rest obtained from reference TRBV28 and TRBJ1-5, is as follows: DVKVTQSSRYLVKRTGEKVFLECVQDMDHENMFWYRQDPGLGLRLIYFSYDVKMKEKGDIPEGYSVSREKKERFSLILESASTNQTSMYLCASSFTTGRQPQHFGDGTRLSIL.

The rearrangement joins TRBV4-3 to TRBJ2-5; the match to TRBD2 covers 7 bases. Losses at the gene ends were 0 bases for V and 5 bases for J; bases not matched to a gene: 6. The CDR3 has 15 residues. Germline V gene lookup returns CDR1 LGHNA and CDR2 YSLEER. CDR3 nucleotides: TGCGCCAGCAGCCAAGATTGGCGGGGGTGGGAGACCCAGTACTTC. Translated: CASSQDWRGWETQYF.

Remarks on this clone: Germline and junction disagree at one end, which may indicate a read error. The genes are TRBV7-7 and TRBJ2-1, with a tentative D call TRBD2 (6 bases). Germline CDR1 SSHAT, CDR2 FNYEAQ (reference sequence). The CDR3 covers 16 residues. CDR3 protein: CASRPYPAEGYNEQFF. The CDR3 nucleotides read TGTGCTAGCAGACCTTACCCAGCGGAGGGCTACAATGAGCAGTTCTTC. The full variable domain, rest sourced from reference TRBV7-7 and TRBJ2-1, is GAGVSQSPRYKVTKRGQDVTLRCDPISSHATLYWYQQALGQGPEFLTYFNYEAQPDKSGLPSDRFSAERPEGSISTLTIQRTEQRDSAMYRCASRPYPAEGYNEQFFGPGTRLTVL.

CDR3 in amino acids: CASRLAMYQETQYF. The CDR3 region has the DNA TGCGCCAGCAGGCTAGCTATGTACCAAGAGACCCAGTACTTC. The gene calls are TRBV10-1 and TRBJ2-5; a weak D match, TRBD2 (5 bases). CDR1 is WNHNN, CDR2 SYGVQD, per germline (reference sequence). The CDR3 is made up of 14 amino acids. V was cut by 6 bases and J by 0 bases, with 11 bases left in between.

The chain joins TRBV7-9 to TRBJ2-5, with 10 nucleotides matching TRBD2. Looked up from germline, CDR1 is SEHNR and CDR2 is FQNEAQ (reference sequence). CDR3 length: 16 residues. Trimming cost V 2 bases and J 3 bases; bases outside gene matches: 6. The CDR3 DNA reads TGTGCCAGCAGCTTAAGGGCGCTAGCGGGGGAAGAGACCCAGTACTTC. Protein sequence: CASSLRALAGEETQYF.

The rearrangement uses TRBV6-5 and TRBJ1-2, with D possibly matching TRBD1 (5 bases). Trimming removed 0 bases at V and 4 bases at J, with 12 bases between. The CDR3 has 15 residues. CDR1 MNHEY and CDR2 SVGAGI come from the germline V gene. The CDR3 DNA sequence: TGTGCCAGCAGTTACTCGGGTTGGGGGGTCTATGGCTACACCTTC. This codes for CASSYSGWGVYGYTF.

The J gene is TRBJ2-1, the V gene TRBV5-1; 10 bases map to TRBD2. Germline lookup yields CDR1 SGHRS and CDR2 YFSETQ. J gave up 4 bases and V 4 bases, and 11 bases lay outside the gene matches. This CDR3 comprises 17 residues. The CDR3, as DNA: TGCGCCAGCAGCCAAGTCCTTAGGACTAGCGGATACAATGAGCAGTTCTTC. As protein: CASSQVLRTSGYNEQFF. Full variable domain (remainder filled in from reference TRBV5-1 and TRBJ2-1): KAGVTQTPRYLIKTRGQQVTLSCSPISGHRSVSWYQQTPGQGLQFLFEYFSETQRNKGNFPGRFSGRQFSNSRSEMNVSTLELGDSALYLCASSQVLRTSGYNEQFFGPGTRLTVL.

Concerning this clone itself: Its ends do not fully match the called genes, so a read error is possible. The chain employs TRBV7-7 and TRBJ1-1; D might be TRBD1 (6 bases). The CDR3 loop spans 16 amino acids. Germline V CDR1 and CDR2: SSHAT, FNYEAQ (reference sequence). CDR3 protein: CASSSDPDRANTEAFF. CDR3 nucleotide sequence: TGTGCTAGCAGCTCAGACCCGGACAGAGCGAACACTGAAGCTTTCTTT.

V is TRBV2 and J is TRBJ1-1; D is unclear. Germline V gives CDR1 SNHLY, CDR2 FYNNEI. The V end lost 6 bases, the J end lost 4 bases, and 9 bases lay between the germline ends. There are 12 residues in the CDR3. The CDR3 DNA reads TGTGCCAGCAGCGGGGTGGGCACTGAAGCTTTCTTT. Protein: CASSGVGTEAFF.

J is TRBJ2-1 and V is TRBV4-1, with TRBD2 as a possible D gene (6 bases). The germline gives CDR1 MGHRA, CDR2 YSYEKL. This CDR3 is built from 15 residues. Trimming pared 4 bases from V and 1 base from J, leaving 11 bases between. DNA for the CDR3: TGCGCCAGCAGCCGGGGACTTATTTCCTACAATGAGCAGTTCTTC. Protein sequence: CASSRGLISYNEQFF.

This sequence joins TRBV19 and TRBJ1-1; 11 bases fit TRBD1. CDR3 length: 14 amino acids. V dropped 5 bases and J dropped 4; count of bases not matched to a gene: 3. Germline V gives CDR1 LNHDA, CDR2 SQIVND (reference sequence). CDR3 in amino acids: CASSFGTGGTEAFF. The CDR3 coding sequence is TGTGCCAGTAGTTTCGGGACAGGGGGCACTGAAGCTTTCTTT. The whole variable domain, filled in from reference TRBV19 and TRBJ1-1, reads DGGITQSPKYLFRKEGQNVTLSCEQNLNHDAMYWYRQDPGQGLRLIYYSQIVNDFQKGDIAEGYSVSREKKESFPLTVTSAQKNPTAFYLCASSFGTGGTEAFFGQGTRLTVV.

V and J are TRBV4-3 and TRBJ2-2, with a possible D match to TRBD1 (7 bases). Germline CDR1 is LGHNA and CDR2 is YSLEER. The CDR3 covers 16 residues. The V gene lost 1 base and the J gene lost 4 bases, with 13 bases spanning the gap. The CDR3 here is CASSQATGDSTGELFF. The CDR3 DNA reads TGCGCCAGCAGCCAAGCAACAGGGGACTCCACCGGGGAGCTGTTTTTT.

In this sample, this clone turned up once. Compared with germline, one end of the junction differs, possibly owing to a read error. V usage is TRBV7-9 and J usage is TRBJ2-3, with D possibly TRBD2 on 5 matching bases. Germline loops: CDR1 SEHNR, CDR2 FQNEAQ (reference sequence). The CDR3 is 16 amino acids. The CDR3, as DNA: TGTTCCAGCAGCTCCCCTGATAGCGCCCCCGGGGATACGCAGTATTTT. Its protein is CSSSSPDSAPGDTQYF.

This clone showed up just once. The chain links TRBV28 to TRBJ2-7; a weak D match, TRBD1 (5 bases). V lost 10 bases and J 0 bases, leaving 16 bases between the germline ends. This CDR3 has 14 residues. Per the germline V gene, CDR1 is MDHEN and CDR2 is SYDVKM. The CDR3 DNA is TGTGCCACCTCGCCCAGGGTCGACTCCTACGAGCAGTACTTC. This gives the protein CATSPRVDSYEQYF. Based on the CDR3 plus reference TRBV28 and TRBJ2-7, the full variable domain is DVKVTQSSRYLVKRTGEKVFLECVQDMDHENMFWYRQDPGLGLRLIYFSYDVKMKEKGDIPEGYSVSREKKERFSLILESASTNQTSMYLCATSPRVDSYEQYFGPGTRLTVT.

This chain links TRBV9 with TRBJ2-1; D remains unclear. Trimming removed 5 bases from V and 4 bases from J, with 16 bases in between. This CDR3 is built from 15 residues. Germline CDR1 is SGDLS and CDR2 is YYNGEE. The CDR3 nucleotides read TGTGCCAGCAGTGATACCTCGACTGGATACAATGAGCAGTTCTTC. It encodes CASSDTSTGYNEQFF.

The chain employs TRBV19 and TRBJ1-5; a possible D gene is TRBD1 (5 bases). Looked up from germline, CDR1 is LNHDA and CDR2 is SQIVND (reference sequence). The V end was cut by 9 bases, the J end by 4 bases, with 19 bases between. The length of the CDR3 is 15 residues. CDR3 sequence: CASQTADGGNQPQHF. In DNA form, the CDR3 reads TGTGCCAGCCAAACCGCCGACGGGGGGAATCAGCCCCAGCATTTT.

The chain is built from TRBV6-5 and TRBJ2-1; D might be TRBD2 (6 bases). Germline V CDR1 and CDR2: MNHEY, SVGAGI. V lost 4 bases and J 13 bases, leaving 17 bases between the germline ends. This CDR3 comprises 13 residues. CDR3 sequence: CASSSPGSSGQFF. In DNA, the CDR3 is TGTGCCAGCAGTTCCCCCGGTAGTAGCGGCCAGTTCTTC.

The J gene is TRBJ1-2, the V gene TRBV27; 7 bases match TRBD1. CDR3 size: 15 residues. Looked up from germline, CDR1 is MNHEY and CDR2 is SMNVEV (reference sequence). Losses at the gene ends were 5 bases for V and 0 bases for J; bases not matched to a gene: 6. Written as DNA, the CDR3 is TGTGCCAGCAGTATGACAGGGTTCGCTAACTATGGCTACACCTTC. It encodes CASSMTGFANYGYTF.